This T cell receptor beta chain was recovered during a study of cytomegalovirus exposure and HLA in healthy donors. The overall study: Earlier, 100 million or so unique TCR beta sequences were recovered from about 200 million T cells by an analysis. Study conclusions and caveats: Among immune exposure information, only CMV serostatus was available.

For this clone: The target antigen is unknown.

This CDR3 contains 15 residues. V shed 3 bases, J shed 4 bases, and the junction held 6 bases outside the gene matches. CDR1 MDHEN and CDR2 SYDVKM come from the germline V gene. The PCR contained 60 Vbeta and 13 Jbeta primers. The table came from immunoSEQ multiplex PCR; TCRdb's copy has only in-frame clones and leaves some out. The sample contains around 110,000 clones, 66% of which appear only once. This sequence joins TRBV28 and TRBJ2-3, with TRBD1 matching over 8 bases. Sequenced: PBMCs. The sequence derives from a man aged 18 to 30 in good health and CMV-seronegative. CDR3 amino acids: CASSLVGQVPDTQYF. CDR3 in DNA: TGTGCCAGCAGTTTGGTGGGACAGGTCCCAGATACGCAGTATTTT.